These 32 T cell receptor beta chains were sequenced from one sample in a study of T-cell memory formation after mild COVID-19. TCRdb re-called the 5' RACE reads with MiXCR, one entry per CDR3 protein. The sample includes over 350,000 distinct CDR3 sequences, about 16% of them seen just once. Sequencing was carried out using PBMCs or a T cell subset sorted from them (not recorded which). The receptors here all came from a man aged 18 to 35 who had mild COVID-19 (a few samples of this study predate the infection). Cell type and time point are not known.

The chain employs TRBV6-2 or TRBV6-3 and TRBJ1-5; D call uncertain. The CDR3 consists of 15 residues. Trimming removed 6 bases at V and 1 base at J, with 13 bases between. The germline CDR1 and CDR2 sequences are MNHEY and SVGEGT. CDR3 loop: CASRPAIGSNQPQHF. As DNA, the CDR3 is TGTGCCAGCAGACCCGCTATAGGAAGCAATCAGCCCCAGCATTTT.

The J gene is TRBJ2-5, the V gene TRBV24-1; 7 bases are a match to TRBD1. J was trimmed by 3 bases and V by 4 bases; bases with no gene match: 1. This CDR3 contains 13 residues. Per the germline V gene, CDR1 is KGHDR and CDR2 is SFDVKD. For the CDR3, the DNA is TGTGCCACCAGTGAAACAGGGGAAGAGACCCAGTACTTC. Translated: CATSETGEETQYF.

The chain has TRBV12-3 or TRBV12-4 and TRBJ1-5, with 8 bases identical to TRBD1. The CDR3 is made up of 14 amino acids. V was clipped by 6 bases and J by 5 bases; unmatched bases: 6. The CDR3 sequence is CASSRDRYDQPQHF. DNA of the CDR3: TGTGCCAGCAGCCGGGACAGGTATGATCAGCCCCAGCATTTT.

The rearrangement uses TRBV7-9 and TRBJ1-2; D is ambiguous. Germline CDR1 reads SEHNR; CDR2 reads FQNEAQ (reference sequence). The CDR3 length is 17 residues. Trimming cost V 6 bases and J 0 bases, with 20 bases left between them. CDR3 region: CASSDEEGLRANYGYTF. In DNA form, the CDR3 reads TGTGCCAGCAGTGACGAAGAAGGGCTAAGGGCTAACTATGGCTACACCTTC.

V usage is TRBV5-1 and J usage is TRBJ2-5; tentatively, D is TRBD2 (6 bases). Looked up from germline, CDR1 is SGHRS and CDR2 is YFSETQ. Trimming shortened V by 1 base and J by 3 bases, and 16 bases separated the two germline ends. The CDR3 is 16 residues long. For the CDR3, the DNA is TGCGCCAGCAGCTTGATTCCCGGGGGAGGTGAAGAGACCCAGTACTTC. The encoded protein is CASSLIPGGGEETQYF.

In its sample, this clonotype was seen a few times. The CDR3 sequence is CASSTSQGAMFSPLHF. The CDR3, as DNA: TGTGCCAGCAGTACCTCCCAGGGGGCGATGTTTTCACCCCTCCACTTT. The chain combines TRBV6-6 with TRBJ1-6, with 8 bases identical to TRBD1. J gave up 9 bases and V 5 bases, and 12 bases lay outside the gene matches. CDR1 is MNHNY and CDR2 is SVGAGI in the germline V gene (reference sequence). The CDR3 loop spans 16 amino acids.

J is TRBJ2-7 and V is TRBV4-2; D possibly corresponds to TRBD1 (6 bases). The CDR3 spans 15 residues. Germline assignment: CDR1 LGHNA and CDR2 YNFKEQ. V was shortened by 1 base and J by 2 bases, with 12 bases between the two germline ends. CDR3 coding DNA: TGTGCCAGCAGCCAAGGCCGACAGGATCCCTACGAGCAGTACTTC. The encoded protein is CASSQGRQDPYEQYF.

The chain combines TRBV7-2 with TRBJ2-5; a possible D gene is TRBD1 (6 bases). The CDR3 totals 13 residues. Germline assignment: CDR1 SGHTA and CDR2 FQGNSA. V was cut by 5 bases and J by 5 bases, with 12 bases left in between. The CDR3 is CASSQGTIETQYF. DNA of the CDR3: TGTGCCAGCAGCCAAGGGACAATCGAGACCCAGTACTTC.

The chain uses TRBV27 and TRBJ2-5; D perhaps matches TRBD2 (6 bases). Germline CDR1 MNHEY, CDR2 SMNVEV (reference sequence). There are 15 residues in the CDR3. Trimming shortened V by 3 bases and J by 7 bases, and 18 bases separated the two germline ends. CDR3 in DNA: TGTGCCAGCAGTTTGAGGGACTCAGGGTATGGGACCCAGTACTTC. Amino acids: CASSLRDSGYGTQYF.

This rearrangement joins TRBV20-1 to TRBJ2-7; D may correspond to TRBD1 or TRBD2 (5 bases each). The CDR3 is 15 amino acids. Trimming removed 5 bases at V and 6 bases at J, with 23 bases between. Germline assignment: CDR1 DFQATT and CDR2 SNEGSKA (reference sequence). CDR3 protein: CSARPHGASYAEQYF. The CDR3 coding sequence is TGCAGTGCTCGACCCCACGGGGCCAGTTACGCCGAGCAGTACTTC.

V gene TRBV4-1 combines with J gene TRBJ2-1; D is possibly TRBD1 or TRBD2 (5 bases each). This CDR3 spans 13 amino acids. Germline V gene data show CDR1 as MGHRA and CDR2 as YSYEKL. The V and J ends lost 0 bases and 14 bases respectively, with 14 bases between them. This CDR3 is CASSQDGDGAKFF. In DNA form, the CDR3 reads TGCGCCAGCAGCCAAGACGGGGACGGAGCGAAGTTCTTC.

This clonotype was detected a few times. CDR3 bases: TGTGCCAGCAGTCCCCGACAGACTACGGAGGAAGAGACCCAGTACTTC. As protein: CASSPRQTTEEETQYF. The chain couples TRBV12-3 or TRBV12-4 to TRBJ2-5, with D perhaps being TRBD1 or TRBD2 (5 bases each). Trimming cost V 5 bases and J 3 bases, with 19 bases left between them. The CDR3 runs 16 residues.

In this sample, this clonotype turned up a few times. The rearrangement joins TRBV3-1 to TRBJ1-6, with 7 nucleotides matching TRBD1. V lost 4 bases to trimming and J lost 10 bases; unmatched junction nucleotides: 10. Germline V gene sequence: CDR1 LGHDT, CDR2 YNNKEL (reference sequence). The CDR3 is 15 amino acids. CDR3 protein: CASSREGGASSPLHF. CDR3 sequence (DNA): TGTGCCAGCAGCCGAGAAGGGGGCGCATCCTCACCCCTCCACTTT.

This rearrangement joins TRBV14 to TRBJ1-1, with unresolved D. Germline CDR1 SGHDN, CDR2 FVKESK. There are 14 residues in the CDR3. V lost 4 bases and J lost 0, with 9 bases in between. CDR3: CASSPYVVNTEAFF. The DNA for the CDR3 is TGTGCCAGCAGCCCCTATGTGGTGAACACTGAAGCTTTCTTT.

The J gene is TRBJ2-6, the V gene TRBV15, with no clear D. Germline V gives CDR1 LNHNV, CDR2 YYDKDF (reference sequence). Trimming removed 1 base from V and 1 base from J, with 8 bases in between. The CDR3 loop spans 16 amino acids. The CDR3 spells CATSRGTNSGANVLTF. In DNA form, the CDR3 reads TGTGCCACCAGCAGAGGCACCAATTCTGGGGCCAACGTCCTGACTTTC. Looking up the rest from reference TRBV15 and TRBJ2-6 gives the full variable domain: DAMVIQNPRYQVTQFGKPVTLSCSQTLNHNVMYWYQQKSSQAPKLLFHYYDKDFNNEADTPDNFQSRRPNTSFCFLDIRSPGLGDTAMYLCATSRGTNSGANVLTFGAGSRLTVL.

This chain links TRBV12-3 or TRBV12-4 with TRBJ2-4, with D possibly being TRBD2 (5 bases). This CDR3 has 16 amino acids. Trimming shortened V by 0 bases and J by 7 bases, and 16 bases separated the two germline ends. The CDR3 region has the DNA TGTGCCAGCAGTTTAGCCATTGCTTCGGTAGCGAACATTCAGTACTTC. This codes for CASSLAIASVANIQYF.

The rearrangement links TRBV7-9 to TRBJ1-1; D gene unclear. CDR3 length: 11 amino acids. Trimming pared 3 bases from V and 8 bases from J, leaving 7 bases between. The germline gives CDR1 SEHNR, CDR2 FQNEAQ (reference sequence). CDR3 region: CASSFGPEAFF. DNA for the CDR3: TGTGCCAGCAGCTTCGGACCGGAAGCTTTCTTT.

This chain connects TRBV7-9 to TRBJ1-4; D is possibly TRBD1 (5 bases). V was cut by 5 bases and J by 4 bases, with 11 bases left in between. This CDR3 is 14 amino acids long. Germline CDR1 reads SEHNR; CDR2 reads FQNEAQ (reference sequence). The CDR3 loop reads CASSRRDLNEKLFF. In DNA form, the CDR3 reads TGTGCCAGCAGCCGCCGGGACCTTAATGAAAAACTGTTTTTT. Variable domain in full (rest from reference TRBV7-9 and TRBJ1-4): DTGVSQNPRHKITKRGQNVTFRCDPISEHNRLYWYRQTLGQGPEFLTYFQNEAQLEKSRLLSDRFSAERPKGSFSTLEIQRTEQGDSAMYLCASSRRDLNEKLFFGSGTQLSVL.

There are a few counts of this clonotype. V usage is TRBV7-9 and J usage is TRBJ1-6, with D perhaps matching TRBD1 (5 bases). Trimming removed 5 bases at V and 10 bases at J, with 15 bases between. Germline loops: CDR1 SEHNR, CDR2 FQNEAQ (reference sequence). The CDR3 totals 14 residues. The CDR3 coding sequence is TGTGCCAGCAGCCCCTTGGGGGGTGTCTCACCCCTCCACTTT. It translates to CASSPLGGVSPLHF.

This chain links TRBV7-6 with TRBJ2-5; a possible D gene is TRBD1 (7 bases). The CDR3 has 14 residues. Germline values: CDR1 SGHVS, CDR2 FNYEAQ. Trimming removed 3 bases at V and 5 bases at J, with 13 bases between. CDR3: CASSFAGGRETQYF. The CDR3 nucleotides read TGTGCCAGCAGCTTTGCAGGGGGGAGGGAGACCCAGTACTTC.

The chain recombines TRBV27 with TRBJ2-4; 7 nucleotides agree with TRBD1. The CDR3 consists of 14 residues. With 4 bases clipped from V and 9 bases from J, the junction kept 9 bases outside the gene matches. The germline gives CDR1 MNHEY, CDR2 SMNVEV (reference sequence). The CDR3 region is CASSSHDRAGIQYF. The CDR3 DNA is TGTGCCAGCAGTTCCCACGACAGGGCCGGCATTCAGTACTTC.

The rearrangement links TRBV5-1 to TRBJ1-3; D unclear. The length of the CDR3 is 14 residues. CDR1 is SGHRS and CDR2 is YFSETQ in the germline V gene. V gave up 2 bases and J gave up 0 bases, with 6 bases separating them. The CDR3 DNA reads as TGCGCCAGCAGCTTCCAGGACTCTGGAAACACCATATATTTT. Translated: CASSFQDSGNTIYF.

The chain combines TRBV4-1 with TRBJ1-6; a weak D match, TRBD1 (5 bases). This CDR3 region has 18 residues. The germline V gene has CDR1 MGHRA and CDR2 YSYEKL. V was shortened by 3 bases and J by 0 bases, with 15 bases between the two germline ends. This CDR3 reads CASSQPRQSSSYNSPLHF. The CDR3 region has the DNA TGCGCCAGCAGCCAGCCTCGACAGTCCTCCTCCTATAATTCACCCCTCCACTTT.

The chain has TRBV12-3 or TRBV12-4 and TRBJ2-5, with TRBD2 as a possible D gene (6 bases). V lost 5 bases to trimming and J lost 1 base, with 17 bases between them. The CDR3 sequence is 16 residues long. The CDR3 loop reads CASSLGTGTSQETQYF. The CDR3 bases are TGTGCCAGCAGTCTAGGGACGGGGACTTCCCAAGAGACCCAGTACTTC.

Only a few counts were recorded for this clonotype. The rearrangement links TRBV7-9 to TRBJ1-1, with 7 bases that match TRBD1. There are 13 residues in the CDR3. J was trimmed by 4 bases and V by 8 bases; bases with no gene match: 7. The germline gives CDR1 SEHNR, CDR2 FQNEAQ (reference sequence). The CDR3 loop reads CASLMTGSTEAFF. CDR3 sequence (DNA): TGTGCCAGCCTCATGACAGGGAGCACTGAAGCTTTCTTT. Together with reference TRBV7-9 and TRBJ1-1, the CDR3 gives the full variable domain: DTGVSQNPRHKITKRGQNVTFRCDPISEHNRLYWYRQTLGQGPEFLTYFQNEAQLEKSRLLSDRFSAERPKGSFSTLEIQRTEQGDSAMYLCASLMTGSTEAFFGQGTRLTVV.

The chain is built from TRBV25-1 and TRBJ2-2; 10 nucleotides agree with TRBD2. Per germline, CDR1 MGHDK and CDR2 SYGVNS. V gave up 3 bases and J gave up 0 bases; unmatched junction bases: 7. CDR3 length: 18 amino acids. This CDR3 reads CASSDWKLAGTNTGELFF. The CDR3 DNA reads TGTGCCAGCAGTGATTGGAAACTAGCGGGGACGAACACCGGGGAGCTGTTTTTT.

CDR3 protein: CASSPRGASGALNEQFF. The CDR3 region has the DNA TGCGCCAGCAGCCCGCGAGGTGCTAGCGGGGCCCTCAATGAGCAGTTCTTC. The chain couples TRBV5-1 to TRBJ2-1; 9 bases are a match to TRBD2. The CDR3 sequence is 17 residues long. Germline CDR1 and CDR2: SGHRS and YFSETQ. Germline trimming cut 4 bases from V and 6 bases from J; bases unmatched to any gene: 14.

The chain is built from TRBV6-4 and TRBJ2-3; TRBD1 or TRBD2 may be the D gene (5 bases each). Germline V lookup: CDR1 MRHNA, CDR2 SNTAGT. CDR3 length: 15 amino acids. Trimming cost V 1 base and J 9 bases, with 17 bases left between them. CDR3 sequence: CASSDFSGLGVTQYF. In DNA, the CDR3 is TGTGCCAGCAGTGACTTTTCCGGACTGGGGGTCACGCAGTATTTT.

This clonotype occurred a few times. This chain links TRBV6-4 with TRBJ2-7, with TRBD1 matching 9 bases. J gave up 2 bases and V 6 bases, and 5 bases lay outside the gene matches. The CDR3 spans 14 residues. CDR1 and CDR2 (germline): MRHNA, SNTAGT. As DNA, the CDR3 is TGTGCCAGCAGCCGGGACAGGGATGCCTACGAGCAGTACTTC. Protein product: CASSRDRDAYEQYF.

The genes are TRBV7-2 and TRBJ2-2, with D tentatively TRBD2 (6 bases). Deletions cut 0 bases from V and 13 bases from J, with 21 bases between. CDR1 is SGHTA, CDR2 FQGNSA, per germline. The CDR3 consists of 16 residues. Written as DNA, the CDR3 is TGTGCCAGCAGCTTAGCCCCCCGGGCTAGCGTCGAGGGGCTGTTTTTT. It yields the protein CASSLAPRASVEGLFF.

The V and J genes are TRBV5-1 and TRBJ2-5; TRBD2 might be the D (6 bases). The germline gives CDR1 SGHRS, CDR2 YFSETQ. The CDR3 consists of 16 residues. The V and J ends lost 5 bases and 1 base respectively, with 18 bases between them. This CDR3 reads CASRPLYRTIQETQYF. CDR3 DNA: TGCGCCAGCAGACCACTTTACAGGACTATCCAAGAGACCCAGTACTTC. Complete variable domain (other parts from reference TRBV5-1 and TRBJ2-5): KAGVTQTPRYLIKTRGQQVTLSCSPISGHRSVSWYQQTPGQGLQFLFEYFSETQRNKGNFPGRFSGRQFSNSRSEMNVSTLELGDSALYLCASRPLYRTIQETQYFGPGTRLLVL.

A few counts support this clonotype. This chain links TRBV4-3 with TRBJ2-6; no clear D. Per the germline V gene, CDR1 is LGHNA and CDR2 is YSLEER. V was pared by 0 bases and J by 0 bases, with 9 bases between. The CDR3 loop spans 17 amino acids. CDR3 amino acids: CASSQDGLDSGANVLTF. CDR3 DNA sequence: TGCGCCAGCAGCCAAGATGGGCTAGACTCTGGGGCCAACGTCCTGACTTTC.